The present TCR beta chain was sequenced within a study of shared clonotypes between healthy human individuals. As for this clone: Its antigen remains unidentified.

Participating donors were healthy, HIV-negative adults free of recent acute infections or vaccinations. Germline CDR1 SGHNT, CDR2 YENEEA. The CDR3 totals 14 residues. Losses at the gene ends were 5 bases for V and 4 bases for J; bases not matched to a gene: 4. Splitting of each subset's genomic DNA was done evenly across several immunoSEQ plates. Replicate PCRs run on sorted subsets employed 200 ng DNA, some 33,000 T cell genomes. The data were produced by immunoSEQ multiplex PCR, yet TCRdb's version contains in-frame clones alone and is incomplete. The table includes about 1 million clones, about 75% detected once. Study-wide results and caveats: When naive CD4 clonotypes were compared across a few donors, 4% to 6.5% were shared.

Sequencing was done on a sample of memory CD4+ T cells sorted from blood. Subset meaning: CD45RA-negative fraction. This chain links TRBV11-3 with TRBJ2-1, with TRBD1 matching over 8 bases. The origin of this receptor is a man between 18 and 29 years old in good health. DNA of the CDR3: TGTGCCAGCAGCCCGGGACAGGAATACAATGAGCAGTTCTTC. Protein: CASSPGQEYNEQFF.